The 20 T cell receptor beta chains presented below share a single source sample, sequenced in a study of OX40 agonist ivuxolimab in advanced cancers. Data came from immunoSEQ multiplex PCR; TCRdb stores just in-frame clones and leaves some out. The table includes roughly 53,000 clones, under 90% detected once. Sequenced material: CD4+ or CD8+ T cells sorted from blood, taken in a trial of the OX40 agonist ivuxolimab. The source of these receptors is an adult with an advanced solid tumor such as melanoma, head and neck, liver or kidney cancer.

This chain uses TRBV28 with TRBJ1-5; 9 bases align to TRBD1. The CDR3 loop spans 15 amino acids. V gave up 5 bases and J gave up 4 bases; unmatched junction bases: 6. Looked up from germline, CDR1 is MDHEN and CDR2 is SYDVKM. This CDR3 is CASSGGQGPNQPQHF. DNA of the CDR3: TGTGCCAGCAGTGGGGGACAGGGTCCAAATCAGCCCCAGCATTTT.

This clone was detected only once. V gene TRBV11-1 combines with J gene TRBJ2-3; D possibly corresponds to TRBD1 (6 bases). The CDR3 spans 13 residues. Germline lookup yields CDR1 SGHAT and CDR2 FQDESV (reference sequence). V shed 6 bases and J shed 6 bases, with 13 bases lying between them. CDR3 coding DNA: TGTGCCAGCAGGAATCAGGGGATGGATACGCAGTATTTT. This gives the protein CASRNQGMDTQYF.

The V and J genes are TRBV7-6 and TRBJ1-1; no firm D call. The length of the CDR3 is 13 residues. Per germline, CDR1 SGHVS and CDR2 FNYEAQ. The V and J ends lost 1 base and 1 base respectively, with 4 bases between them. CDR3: CASSLEQNTEAFF. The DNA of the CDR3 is TGTGCCAGCAGCTTAGAACAGAACACTGAAGCTTTCTTT.

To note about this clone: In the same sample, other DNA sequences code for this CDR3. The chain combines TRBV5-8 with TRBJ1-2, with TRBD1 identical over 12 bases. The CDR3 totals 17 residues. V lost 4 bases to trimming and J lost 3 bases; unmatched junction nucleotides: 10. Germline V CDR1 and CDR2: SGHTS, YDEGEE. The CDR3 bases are TGTGCCAGCAGCCCCGGGACAGGGGGCAGGAGGTACTATGGCTACACCTTC. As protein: CASSPGTGGRRYYGYTF.

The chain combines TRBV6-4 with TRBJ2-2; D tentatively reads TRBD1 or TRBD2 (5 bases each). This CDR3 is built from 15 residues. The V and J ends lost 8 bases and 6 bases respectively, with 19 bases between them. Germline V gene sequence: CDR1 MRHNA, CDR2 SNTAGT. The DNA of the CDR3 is TGTGCCAGCGTCCATACGGGACGAGTGTCCGGGGAGCTGTTTTTT. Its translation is CASVHTGRVSGELFF.

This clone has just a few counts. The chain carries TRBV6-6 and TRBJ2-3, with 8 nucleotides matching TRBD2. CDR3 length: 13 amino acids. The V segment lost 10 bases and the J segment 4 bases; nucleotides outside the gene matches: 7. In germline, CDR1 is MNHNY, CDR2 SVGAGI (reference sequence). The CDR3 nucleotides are TGTGCCATCCGGCCAGCGGGAGCAGATACGCAGTATTTT. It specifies CAIRPAGADTQYF.

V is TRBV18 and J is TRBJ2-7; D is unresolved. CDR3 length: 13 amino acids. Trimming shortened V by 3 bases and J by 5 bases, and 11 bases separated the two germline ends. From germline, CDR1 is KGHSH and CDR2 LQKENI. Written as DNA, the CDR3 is TGTGCCAGCTCACCCACCGCGGTCCACGAGCAGTACTTC. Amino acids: CASSPTAVHEQYF.

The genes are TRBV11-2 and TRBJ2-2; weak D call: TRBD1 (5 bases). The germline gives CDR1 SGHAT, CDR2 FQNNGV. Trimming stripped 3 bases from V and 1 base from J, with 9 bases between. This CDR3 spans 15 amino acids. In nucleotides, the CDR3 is TGTGCCAGCAGCTTCAGGGAAGGGAACACCGGGGAGCTGTTTTTT. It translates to CASSFREGNTGELFF.

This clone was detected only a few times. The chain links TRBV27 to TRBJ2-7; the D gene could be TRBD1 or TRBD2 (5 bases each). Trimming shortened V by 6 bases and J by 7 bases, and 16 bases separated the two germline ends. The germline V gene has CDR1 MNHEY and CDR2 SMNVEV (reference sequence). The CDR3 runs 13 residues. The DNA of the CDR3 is TGTGCCAGCAGCCCGGCCCAGGGCGGGGAGCAGTACTTC. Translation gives CASSPAQGGEQYF.

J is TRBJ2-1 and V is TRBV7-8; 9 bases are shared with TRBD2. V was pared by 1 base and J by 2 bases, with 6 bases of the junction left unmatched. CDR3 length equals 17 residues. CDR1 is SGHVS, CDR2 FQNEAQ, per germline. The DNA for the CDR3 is TGTGCCAGCAGCTTAGGGCCCGGACTAGCGCCCTACAATGAGCAGTTCTTC. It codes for CASSLGPGLAPYNEQFF.

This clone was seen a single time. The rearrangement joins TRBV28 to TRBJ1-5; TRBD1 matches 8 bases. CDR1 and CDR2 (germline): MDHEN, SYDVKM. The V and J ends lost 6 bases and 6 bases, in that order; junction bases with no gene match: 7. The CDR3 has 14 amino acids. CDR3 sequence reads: CASRAGQGLQPQHF. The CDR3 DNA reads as TGTGCCAGCAGGGCCGGACAGGGCCTTCAGCCCCAGCATTTT. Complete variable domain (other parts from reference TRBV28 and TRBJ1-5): DVKVTQSSRYLVKRTGEKVFLECVQDMDHENMFWYRQDPGLGLRLIYFSYDVKMKEKGDIPEGYSVSREKKERFSLILESASTNQTSMYLCASRAGQGLQPQHFGDGTRLSIL.

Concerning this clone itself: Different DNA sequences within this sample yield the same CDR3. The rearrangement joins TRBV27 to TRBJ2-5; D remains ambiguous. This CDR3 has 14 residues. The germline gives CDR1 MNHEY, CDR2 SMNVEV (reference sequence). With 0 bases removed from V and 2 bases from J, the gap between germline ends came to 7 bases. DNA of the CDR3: TGTGCCAGCAGTTTATCGCCAGCACAAGAGACCCAGTACTTC. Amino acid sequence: CASSLSPAQETQYF.

The CDR3, as DNA: TGTGCCAGCAGTGTAACCGAATGGAGCACAGATACGCAGTATTTT. Encoded protein: CASSVTEWSTDTQYF. The chain couples TRBV6-1 to TRBJ2-3; D uncertain. Trimming took off 4 bases at V and 0 bases at J, with 11 bases between the two ends. The CDR3 sequence is 15 residues long. Per germline, CDR1 MNHNS and CDR2 SASEGT.

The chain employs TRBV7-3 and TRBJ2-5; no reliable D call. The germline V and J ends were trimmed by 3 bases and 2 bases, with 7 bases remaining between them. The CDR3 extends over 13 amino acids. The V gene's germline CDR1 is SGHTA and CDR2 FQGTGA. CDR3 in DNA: TGTGCCAGCAGCTTCGAGTTACAAGAGACCCAGTACTTC. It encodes CASSFELQETQYF. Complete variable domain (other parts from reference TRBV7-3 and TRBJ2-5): GAGVSQTPSNKVTEKGKYVELRCDPISGHTALYWYRQSLGQGPEFLIYFQGTGAADDSGLPNDRFFAVRPEGSVSTLKIQRTERGDSAVYLCASSFELQETQYFGPGTRLLVL.

In DNA form, the CDR3 reads TGTGCCAGCTCACCGGGGGGAGACGGAAACACCATATATTTT. Amino acid sequence: CASSPGGDGNTIYF. This chain links TRBV18 with TRBJ1-3; maybe TRBD1 (5 bases). CDR1 and CDR2 (germline): KGHSH, LQKENI. V lost 3 bases and J lost 4, with 10 bases in between. The CDR3 sequence is 14 residues long.

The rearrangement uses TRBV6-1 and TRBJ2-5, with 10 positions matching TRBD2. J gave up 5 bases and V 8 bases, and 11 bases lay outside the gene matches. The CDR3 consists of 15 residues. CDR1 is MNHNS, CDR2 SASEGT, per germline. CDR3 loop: CASGPRLAGDETQYF. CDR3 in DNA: TGTGCCAGCGGGCCGAGGCTAGCGGGAGACGAGACCCAGTACTTC.

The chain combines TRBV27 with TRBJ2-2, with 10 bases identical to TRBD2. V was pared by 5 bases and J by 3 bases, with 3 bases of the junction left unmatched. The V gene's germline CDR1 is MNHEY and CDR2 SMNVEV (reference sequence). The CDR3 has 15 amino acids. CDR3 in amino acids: CASSQSGRDTGELFF. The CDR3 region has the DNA TGTGCCAGCAGTCAGAGCGGGAGGGACACCGGGGAGCTGTTTTTT.

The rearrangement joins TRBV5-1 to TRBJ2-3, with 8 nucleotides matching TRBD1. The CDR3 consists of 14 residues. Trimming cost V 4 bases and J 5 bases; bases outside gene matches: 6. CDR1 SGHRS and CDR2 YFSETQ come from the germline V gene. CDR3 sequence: CASSSGRGQDTQYF. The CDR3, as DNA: TGCGCCAGCAGCAGCGGCAGGGGGCAAGATACGCAGTATTTT.

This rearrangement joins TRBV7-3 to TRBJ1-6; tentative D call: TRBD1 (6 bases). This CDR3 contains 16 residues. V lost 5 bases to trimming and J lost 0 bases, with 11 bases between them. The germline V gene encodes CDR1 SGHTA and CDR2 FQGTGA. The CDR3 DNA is TGTGCCAGCAGCCGAGGGGGGAGCTCCTATAATTCACCCCTCCACTTT. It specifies CASSRGGSSYNSPLHF. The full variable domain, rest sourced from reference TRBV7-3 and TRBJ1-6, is GAGVSQTPSNKVTEKGKYVELRCDPISGHTALYWYRQSLGQGPEFLIYFQGTGAADDSGLPNDRFFAVRPEGSVSTLKIQRTERGDSAVYLCASSRGGSSYNSPLHFGNGTRLTVT.

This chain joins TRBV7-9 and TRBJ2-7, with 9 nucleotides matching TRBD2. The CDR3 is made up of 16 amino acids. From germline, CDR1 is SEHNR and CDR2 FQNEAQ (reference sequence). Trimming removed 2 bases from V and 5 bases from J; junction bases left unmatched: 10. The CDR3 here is CASSLSPASGTHEQYF. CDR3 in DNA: TGTGCCAGCAGCTTATCCCCGGCTAGCGGGACCCACGAGCAGTACTTC.